These 5 T cell receptor beta chains were all obtained from the same sample, sequenced in a study of T cells in Graves' hyperthyroidism and ophthalmopathy. Amplified TCR beta CDR3 regions derived from RNA transcripts. First-round RT-PCR of the TCR CDR3 relied on the HTBI primer set. Using its own MiXCR run on the multiplex PCR reads, TCRdb lists one record per CDR3 protein. The sample records over 700,000 distinct CDR3 sequences, over 15% being singletons. The material sequenced was blood. These receptors were taken from a woman between 45 and 60 years old with Graves' hyperthyroidism that later progressed to Graves' ophthalmopathy.

The genes are TRBV27 and TRBJ2-3, with 13 bases aligning to TRBD2. Germline V lookup: CDR1 MNHEY, CDR2 SMNVEV (reference sequence). V trimming: 3 bases; J trimming: 3 bases; junction bases outside the gene matches: 6. This CDR3 is built from 17 residues. Written as DNA, the CDR3 is TGTGCCAGCAGTTTCGGGGGACTAGCGGGGACTACAGATACGCAGTATTTT. It specifies CASSFGGLAGTTDTQYF.

This chain links TRBV20-1 with TRBJ2-1; no definite D call. Germline loops: CDR1 DFQATT, CDR2 SNEGSKA (reference sequence). CDR3 length equals 14 residues. Trimming removed 5 bases from V and 0 bases from J, with 11 bases in between. CDR3 in DNA: TGCAGTGCTGATTCTAGGAGCTCCTACAATGAGCAGTTCTTC. Protein product: CSADSRSSYNEQFF.

V is TRBV10-1 and J is TRBJ1-5; D is uncertain. Per germline, CDR1 WNHNN and CDR2 SYGVQD (reference sequence). V dropped 0 bases and J dropped 2 bases, with 2 bases sitting between them. The CDR3 runs 13 residues. The CDR3 loop is CASSESRNQPQHF. The CDR3 region has the DNA TGCGCCAGCAGTGAGTCTCGCAATCAGCCCCAGCATTTT.

This clonotype was seen a few times. This chain links TRBV29-1 with TRBJ2-5; the match to TRBD2 covers 15 bases. In germline, CDR1 is SQVTM, CDR2 ANQGSEA. The CDR3 runs 19 residues. V dropped 2 bases and J dropped 0; count of bases not matched to a gene: 10. CDR3 residues: CSVERRTSGGVWYQETQYF. CDR3 in DNA: TGCAGCGTTGAACGCCGGACTAGCGGGGGGGTTTGGTACCAAGAGACCCAGTACTTC.

This clonotype was observed at least ten times. The chain joins TRBV11-2 to TRBJ2-7; 9 bases line up with TRBD2. The CDR3 is 18 residues long. In germline, CDR1 is SGHAT, CDR2 FQNNGV. V shed 5 bases and J 3 bases; nucleotides not matched to a gene: 17. CDR3 bases: TGTGCCAGCAGCCGGCGGTCCGGGACTAGCATTTCAGGCTACGAGCAGTACTTC. It specifies CASSRRSGTSISGYEQYF.